This TCR beta chain was recovered during a study of blood T cell repertoires in COVID-19. Study-wide background: Acute and convalescent COVID-19 specimens originated in the United States, Italy and Spain. PBMCs, B-cell-depleted T cells, or T cells provided the cDNA or gDNA that made up the material.

CDR1 MGHRA and CDR2 YSYEKL come from the germline V gene. J lost 5 bases, V lost 0 bases, and 5 bases had no gene match. The CDR3 runs to 17 residues. Data came from immunoSEQ multiplex PCR; TCRdb stores just in-frame clones and leaves some out. The table includes 200,000 to 250,000 clones, 80% to 90% detected once. The sample comprised PBMCs or T cells enriched from blood (not recorded which). The chain has TRBV4-1 and TRBJ2-2; 11 nucleotides line up with TRBD1. This clonotype was sampled from a young man who had recovered from COVID-19. For the CDR3, the DNA is TGCGCCAGCAGCCAAGACGGACAGGGGGCCGGTACCGGGGAGCTGTTTTTT. Translated: CASSQDGQGAGTGELFF.